The sequence of this TCR beta chain was determined in a study of cytomegalovirus exposure and HLA in healthy donors. The CDR3 runs 10 residues. Between the trimmed V and J ends, which lost 2 bases and 12 bases, there was a span of 10 bases. Germline CDR1 is SQVTM and CDR2 is ANQGSEA. Primers for the PCR totalled 60 Vbeta and 13 Jbeta. The protocol was immunoSEQ multiplex PCR, while the TCRdb copy is restricted to in-frame clones and leaves out a portion. The profile covers over 150,000 clones, with roughly four fifths appearing a single time and around 6% taken by the ten largest. The sequencing input was PBMCs. The receptor was isolated from a woman aged 45-59 years in good health and CMV-seropositive. V and J are TRBV29-1 and TRBJ1-2, with D maybe TRBD1 (6 bases). The CDR3 spells CSVEQGSHTF. CDR3 DNA: TGCAGCGTTGAACAGGGGAGCCACACCTTC.